A selection of T cell receptor beta chains follows, all from one sample in a study of cytomegalovirus exposure and HLA in healthy donors. Profiling relied on immunoSEQ multiplex PCR, and the TCRdb table lists in-frame clones only, not all of them. The sample holds tens of thousands of clones, 60% to 80% seen once. Sequencing used PBMCs. These receptors were taken from a woman aged 35 to 49 in good health and CMV-seropositive. Each CDR3 is given with its conserved first and last residue. The D gene is left open where the match is weak. Where a row states a size, it is once, few, many or the class of an expanded clone; other rows omit it.

TRBD1 TRBJ1-2 TRBV6-1 NA TGTGCCAGCAGCGACGACAGGGCGGGTGGCTACACCTTC CASSDDRAGGYTF
NA TRBJ1-5 TRBV7-2 NA TGTGCCAGCAGCTCCCGAAGCGGGGGCGATCAGCCCCAGCATTTT CASSSRSGGDQPQHF
TRBD2 TRBJ2-5 TRBV5-1 NA TGCGCCAGCAGCCCAGCCTGGGGGGGTCAAGAGACCCAGTACTTC CASSPAWGGQETQYF
TRBD1 TRBJ2-7 TRBV6-6 NA TGTGCCAGCAGTTACGACCCGGGACAGAACTACGAGCAGTACTTC CASSYDPGQNYEQYF
NA TRBJ1-1 TRBV2 NA TGTGCCAGCAGCTCACCAATAGGACAGCCGAACACTGAAGCTTTCTTT CASSSPIGQPNTEAFF
NA TRBJ1-1 TRBV2 NA TGTGCCAGCAGCGCAGGGTTAAACACTGAAGCTTTCTTT CASSAGLNTEAFF
NA TRBJ1-2 TRBV25-1 NA TGTGCCAGCAGTGATGTAACAGGAGCACCTTATGGCTACACCTTC CASSDVTGAPYGYTF
NA TRBJ1-5 TRBV18 NA TGTGCCAGCTCACTATCGTATAGCAATCAGCCCCAGCATTTT CASSLSYSNQPQHF
TRBD1 TRBJ1-2 TRBV7-9 NA TGTGCCAGCAGCTTACCCGGGACAGGGCAAGTTTACACCTTC CASSLPGTGQVYTF
TRBD1 TRBJ2-7 TRBV13 NA TGTGCCTCTCGACAGGGGGCTGAGCAGTACTTC CASRQGAEQYF
TRBD2 TRBJ2-7 TRBV5-4 NA TGTGCCAGCAGCTTGCGGGGGGAACTCTACGAGCAGTACTTC CASSLRGELYEQYF
TRBD1 TRBJ1-6 TRBV6-5 NA TGTGCCAGCAGTTACGACAGGGCAGAGTCTTCCCCCCTCCACTTT CASSYDRAESSPLHF
NA TRBJ2-5 TRBV10-1 few TGCGCCAGCAGTGGAGGAGAGACCCAGTACTTC CASSGGETQYF
NA TRBJ1-1 TRBV6-1 NA TGTGCCAGCAGTGTGACACTTTCGGGAGAGGCTTTCTTT CASSVTLSGEAFF
TRBD2 TRBJ2-1 TRBV7-9 NA TGTGCCAGCAGCCCAAGAGCGGGGGCCTACAATGAGCAGTTCTTC CASSPRAGAYNEQFF
TRBD2 TRBJ2-1 TRBV5-1 NA TGCGCCAGCAGCTTAAGACTAGCGGGGGCCAATGAGCAGTTCTTC CASSLRLAGANEQFF
TRBD2 TRBJ2-1 TRBV12-5 NA TGTGCTAGTGGTTTTATAGCGGGGGTCTACAATGAGCAGTTCTTC CASGFIAGVYNEQFF
NA TRBJ2-7 TRBV27 NA TGTGCCAGCAGTCGACAGAGCTCCTACGAGCAGTACTTC CASSRQSSYEQYF
NA TRBJ1-3 TRBV30 NA TGTGCCTGGGAAACAGGGATGTCTGGAAACACCATATATTTT CAWETGMSGNTIYF
NA TRBJ1-2 TRBV5-1 few TGCGCCAGCAGCTTTGCGGGACCGATCTCTACTTCCTATGGCTACACCTTC CASSFAGPISTSYGYTF
NA TRBJ2-1 TRBV6-6 NA TGTGCCAGCAGTTACACCGCGGCAGGGACAGAGCAGTTCTTC CASSYTAAGTEQFF
TRBD1 TRBJ2-7 TRBV29-1 NA TGCAGCGTTGCGGGACAGGGCTACGAGCAGTACTTC CSVAGQGYEQYF
TRBD1 TRBJ1-6 TRBV5-1 NA TGCGCCAGCAGCACGGACAGGGCGGATAATTCACCCCTCCACTTT CASSTDRADNSPLHF
NA TRBJ2-3 TRBV23-1 NA TGCGCCAGCAGTTCCCACGAGAGGAACACAGATACGCAGTATTTT CASSSHERNTDTQYF
TRBD1 TRBJ1-4 TRBV6-6 few TGTGCCAGCAGTTACGGGACAGGGGCCAGTAGTGAAAAACTGTTTTTT CASSYGTGASSEKLFF
TRBD2 TRBJ2-2 TRBV6-5 NA TGTGCCAGCAAGAGCGGGGGGGCAACCACCGGGGAGCTGTTTTTT CASKSGGATTGELFF
NA TRBJ1-2 TRBV11-2 NA TGTGCCAGCAGCTTAGTAATTTGGGGGCAGGACAGCAACTATGGCTACACCTTC CASSLVIWGQDSNYGYTF